Given below is one T cell receptor beta chain in context. The data stem from a study of blood T cell repertoires in COVID-19. Assay used: immunoSEQ multiplex PCR; TCRdb lists only in-frame clones, some missing. The sample has 56,000 or so clones, 85% to 90% seen once. The sequenced sample was peripheral blood. This clonotype was obtained from a human donor in a cohort sampled during active COVID-19.

This chain's CDR3 is CASSLWTGAAFF. CDR3 bases: TGTGCCAGCAGCCTATGGACAGGGGCAGCTTTCTTT. The genes are TRBV3-1 (or the pseudogene TRBV3-2) and TRBJ1-1; the match to TRBD1 covers 9 bases. Unmatched junction bases numbered 4, after V lost 4 bases and J lost 10 bases. The germline gives CDR1 LGHDT, CDR2 YNNKEL (reference sequence). This CDR3 comprises 12 residues.